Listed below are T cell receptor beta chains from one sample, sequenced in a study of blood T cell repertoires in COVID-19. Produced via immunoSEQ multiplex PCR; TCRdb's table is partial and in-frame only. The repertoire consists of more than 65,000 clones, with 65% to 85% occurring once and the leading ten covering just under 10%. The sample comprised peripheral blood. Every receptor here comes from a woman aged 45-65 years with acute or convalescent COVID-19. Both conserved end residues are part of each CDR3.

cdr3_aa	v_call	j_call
CASSRRDGYTF	TRBV12-3/TRBV12-4	TRBJ1-2
CASSGGEISPGELFF	TRBV2	TRBJ2-2
CASSYSKNPGSETQYF	TRBV6-5	TRBJ2-5
CAISLGQGGGNQPQHF	TRBV10-3	TRBJ1-5
CASSLEYPYEQYF	TRBV11-1	TRBJ2-7
CASRSGATDTQYF	TRBV5-1	TRBJ2-3
CASSLQGLSNTEAFF	TRBV5-4	TRBJ1-1
CASSYGTGGYGYTF	TRBV6-5	TRBJ1-2
CASKPYSSGNTIYF	TRBV7-2	TRBJ1-3
CASSLPQDYGYTF	TRBV7-9	TRBJ1-2
CASSDTTGVGGAFF	TRBV4-1	TRBJ1-1
CASSQYTGAGNTIYF	TRBV4-2	TRBJ1-3
CASSRQGYGYTF	TRBV14	TRBJ1-2
CASIGTSTGQSKAFF	TRBV19	TRBJ1-1
CASSWGYSSGANVLTF	TRBV5-4	TRBJ2-6
CGSAGVSSGNTIYF	TRBV6-1	TRBJ1-3
CASSGTGGEKLFF	TRBV10-1	TRBJ1-4
CASSSFPPPGAGELFF	TRBV6-2/TRBV6-3	TRBJ2-2